Sequencing of this TCR beta chain was carried out in a study of T cell responses to AZD1222 COVID-19 vaccine. CDR1 is SGDLS and CDR2 is YYNGEE in the germline V gene. Germline trimming cut 4 bases from V and 1 base from J; bases unmatched to any gene: 11. The CDR3 is made up of 18 amino acids. Here immunoSEQ multiplex PCR was the method, and the copy in TCRdb shows in-frame clones only, minus some. The sample records about 160,000 clones, around 93% being singletons. Findings and limits, study-wide: White British people made up most donors, females outnumbered males, and clonal diversity was possibly underestimated. Two doses of AZD1222 preceded a rise in Spike-specific TCR breadth and depth. Close to half of all spike-specific TCRs reportedly target regions of the variants that are unmutated.

Regarding this clone: Its matching antigen is unknown.

The chain couples TRBV9 to TRBJ2-7; the match to TRBD2 covers 13 bases. This clonotype was obtained from an adult in good health. The specimen was peripheral blood, collected on day 0 of AZD1222 vaccination. The CDR3, as DNA: TGTGCCAGCAGCCCAAGCCAACTAGCGGGAGGGCGATCCTACGAGCAGTACTTC. This encodes CASSPSQLAGGRSYEQYF.